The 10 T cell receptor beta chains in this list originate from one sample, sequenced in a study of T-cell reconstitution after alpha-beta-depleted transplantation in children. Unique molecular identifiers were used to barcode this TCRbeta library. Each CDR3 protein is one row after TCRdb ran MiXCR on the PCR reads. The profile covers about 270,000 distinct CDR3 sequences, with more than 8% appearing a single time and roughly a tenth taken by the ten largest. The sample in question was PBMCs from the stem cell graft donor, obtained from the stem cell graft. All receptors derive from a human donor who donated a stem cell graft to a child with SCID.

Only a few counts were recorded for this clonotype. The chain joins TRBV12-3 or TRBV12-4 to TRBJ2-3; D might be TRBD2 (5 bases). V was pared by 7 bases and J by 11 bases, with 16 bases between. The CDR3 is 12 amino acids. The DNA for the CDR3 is TGTGCCAGCACCCAGGACGGGATTGGGCAGTATTTT. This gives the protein CASTQDGIGQYF.

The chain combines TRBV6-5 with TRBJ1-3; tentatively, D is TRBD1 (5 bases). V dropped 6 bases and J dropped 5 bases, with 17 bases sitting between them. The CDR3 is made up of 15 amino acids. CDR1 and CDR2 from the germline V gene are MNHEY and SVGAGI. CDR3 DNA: TGTGCCAGCAGCACCGGGACGGTACATAGAAACACCATATATTTT. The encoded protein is CASSTGTVHRNTIYF.

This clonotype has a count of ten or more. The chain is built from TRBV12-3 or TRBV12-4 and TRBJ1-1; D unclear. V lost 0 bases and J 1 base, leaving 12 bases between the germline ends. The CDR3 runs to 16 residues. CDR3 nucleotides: TGTGCCAGCAGTTTAGCGCTAGTAACAGCGAACACTGAAGCTTTCTTT. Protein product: CASSLALVTANTEAFF.

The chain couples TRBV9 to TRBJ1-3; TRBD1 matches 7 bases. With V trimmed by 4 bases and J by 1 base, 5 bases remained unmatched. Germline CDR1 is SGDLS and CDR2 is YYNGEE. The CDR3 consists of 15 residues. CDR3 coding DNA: TGTGCCAGCAGCCTGACAGGGACTTCTGGAAACACCATATATTTT. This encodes CASSLTGTSGNTIYF.

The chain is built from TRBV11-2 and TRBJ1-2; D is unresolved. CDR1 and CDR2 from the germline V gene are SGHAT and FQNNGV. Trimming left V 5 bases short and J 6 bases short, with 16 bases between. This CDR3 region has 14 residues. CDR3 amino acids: CASSVGEGSNGYTF. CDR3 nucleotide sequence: TGTGCCAGCAGCGTGGGAGAAGGGTCGAATGGCTACACCTTC. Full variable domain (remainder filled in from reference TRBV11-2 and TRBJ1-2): EAGVAQSPRYKIIEKRQSVAFWCNPISGHATLYWYQQILGQGPKLLIQFQNNGVVDDSQLPKDRFSAERLKGVDSTLKIQPAKLEDSAVYLCASSVGEGSNGYTFGSGTRLTVV.

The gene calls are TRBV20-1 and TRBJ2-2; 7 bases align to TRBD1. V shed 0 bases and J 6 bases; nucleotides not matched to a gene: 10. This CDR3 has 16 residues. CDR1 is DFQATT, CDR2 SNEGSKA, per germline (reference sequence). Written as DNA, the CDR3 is TGCAGTGCTAGAGAAATGACAGGGTTTTCCCCCGGGGAGCTGTTTTTT. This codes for CSAREMTGFSPGELFF.

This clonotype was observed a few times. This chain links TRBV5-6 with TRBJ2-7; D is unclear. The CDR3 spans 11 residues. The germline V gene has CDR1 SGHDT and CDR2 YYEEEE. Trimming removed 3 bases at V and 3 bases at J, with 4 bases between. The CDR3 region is CASSSFYEQYF. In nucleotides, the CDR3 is TGTGCCAGCAGCTCGTTCTACGAGCAGTACTTC.

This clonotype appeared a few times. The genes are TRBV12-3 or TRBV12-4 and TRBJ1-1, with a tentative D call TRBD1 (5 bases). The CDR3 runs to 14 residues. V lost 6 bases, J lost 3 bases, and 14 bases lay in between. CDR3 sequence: CASSPGGADTEAFF. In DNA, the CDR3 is TGTGCCAGCAGCCCCGGAGGGGCCGACACTGAAGCTTTCTTT.

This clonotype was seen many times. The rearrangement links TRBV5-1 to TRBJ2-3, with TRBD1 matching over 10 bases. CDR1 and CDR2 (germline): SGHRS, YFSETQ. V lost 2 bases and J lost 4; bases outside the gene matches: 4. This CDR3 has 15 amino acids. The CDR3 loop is CASSFGQGVADTQYF. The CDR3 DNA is TGCGCCAGCAGCTTCGGACAGGGGGTAGCAGATACGCAGTATTTT. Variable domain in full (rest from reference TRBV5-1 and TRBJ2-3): KAGVTQTPRYLIKTRGQQVTLSCSPISGHRSVSWYQQTPGQGLQFLFEYFSETQRNKGNFPGRFSGRQFSNSRSEMNVSTLELGDSALYLCASSFGQGVADTQYFGPGTRLTVL.

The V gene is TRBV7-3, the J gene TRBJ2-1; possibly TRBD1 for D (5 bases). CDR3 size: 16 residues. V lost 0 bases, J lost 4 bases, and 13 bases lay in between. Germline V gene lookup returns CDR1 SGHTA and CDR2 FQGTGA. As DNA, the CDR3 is TGTGCCAGCAGCTTAACCCCAGGGTCTAATTACAATGAGCAGTTCTTC. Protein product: CASSLTPGSNYNEQFF. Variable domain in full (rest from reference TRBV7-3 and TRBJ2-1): GAGVSQTPSNKVTEKGKYVELRCDPISGHTALYWYRQSLGQGPEFLIYFQGTGAADDSGLPNDRFFAVRPEGSVSTLKIQRTERGDSAVYLCASSLTPGSNYNEQFFGPGTRLTVL.